The rows below give T cell receptor beta chains drawn from one sample of a study of identical twins. One entry per CDR3 protein results from TCRdb running MiXCR on the 5' RACE reads. The repertoire holds some 570,000 distinct CDR3 sequences, with about a fifth as singletons. Separately, the same data were catalogued under a study of yellow fever vaccine responses in identical twins.

Sample: CD4+ T cells sorted from blood. These receptors all stem from a woman under 30 in good health. CDR3s include the opening cysteine and the closing phenylalanine or tryptophan. The D gene is left open where the match is weak. Some rows have no size entry. The others give once, few or many, or a class for an expanded clone.

CDR3 length: 13
J gene: TRBJ1-5
D gene: .
V gene: TRBV24-1
clone size: .
CDR3 protein: CATSATDNQPQHF
CDR3 DNA: TGTGCCACCAGTGCCACAGACAATCAGCCCCAGCATTTT

CDR3 length: 16
J gene: TRBJ1-1
D gene: .
V gene: TRBV5-1
clone size: .
CDR3 protein: CASSLSTGRTNTEAFF
CDR3 DNA: TGCGCCAGCAGCTTGAGTACAGGGAGGACGAACACTGAAGCTTTCTTT

CDR3 length: 16
J gene: TRBJ1-1
D gene: .
V gene: TRBV7-6
clone size: .
CDR3 protein: CASSARTFKGDTEAFF
CDR3 DNA: TGTGCCAGCAGCGCCAGAACCTTTAAGGGGGACACTGAAGCTTTCTTT

CDR3 length: 13
J gene: TRBJ2-3
D gene: .
V gene: TRBV20-1
clone size: .
CDR3 protein: CSAWARGTDTQYF
CDR3 DNA: TGCAGTGCCTGGGCCCGGGGCACAGATACGCAGTATTTT

CDR3 length: 15
J gene: TRBJ1-3
D gene: TRBD1
V gene: TRBV29-1
clone size: few
CDR3 protein: CSVEEWDRTGNTIYF
CDR3 DNA: TGCAGCGTTGAAGAATGGGACAGAACTGGAAACACCATATATTTT

CDR3 length: 17
J gene: TRBJ2-2
D gene: TRBD2
V gene: TRBV5-1
clone size: few
CDR3 protein: CASSWNAGGPNTGELFF
CDR3 DNA: TGCGCCAGCAGCTGGAACGCGGGAGGCCCGAACACCGGGGAGCTGTTTTTT

CDR3 length: 11
J gene: TRBJ2-7
D gene: TRBD2
V gene: TRBV20-1
clone size: .
CDR3 protein: CSARELRELDF
CDR3 DNA: TGCAGTGCTAGAGAGTTGCGGGAGTTGGACTTC

CDR3 length: 14
J gene: TRBJ1-1
D gene: .
V gene: TRBV7-9
clone size: .
CDR3 protein: CASSLVGDDREAFF
CDR3 DNA: TGTGCCAGCAGCTTAGTAGGGGACGACAGGGAAGCTTTCTTT

CDR3 length: 17
J gene: TRBJ2-5
D gene: TRBD2
V gene: TRBV4-1
clone size: .
CDR3 protein: CASSQNSGGVVQETQYF
CDR3 DNA: TGCGCCAGCAGCCAAAATAGCGGGGGGGTTGTACAAGAGACCCAGTACTTC

CDR3 length: 16
J gene: TRBJ1-3
D gene: .
V gene: TRBV5-6
clone size: few
CDR3 protein: CASSYPGRAPGNTIYF
CDR3 DNA: TGTGCCAGCAGCTATCCGGGGAGGGCGCCTGGAAACACCATATATTTT

CDR3 length: 15
J gene: TRBJ2-5
D gene: TRBD1
V gene: TRBV15
clone size: .
CDR3 protein: CATKQGQGAWETQYF
CDR3 DNA: TGTGCCACCAAACAGGGACAGGGGGCCTGGGAGACCCAGTACTTC

CDR3 length: 14
J gene: TRBJ1-1
D gene: TRBD1
V gene: TRBV12-3/TRBV12-4
clone size: .
CDR3 protein: CASRLTGARAEAFF
CDR3 DNA: TGTGCCAGCAGGTTGACAGGGGCTAGGGCTGAAGCTTTCTTT

CDR3 length: 14
J gene: TRBJ1-2
D gene: .
V gene: TRBV12-3/TRBV12-4
clone size: .
CDR3 protein: CASSTLDQKKDYTF
CDR3 DNA: TGTGCCAGCAGCACCCTGGACCAAAAAAAGGACTACACCTTC

CDR3 length: 17
J gene: TRBJ2-7
D gene: TRBD2
V gene: TRBV24-1
clone size: .
CDR3 protein: CATSDRSSGTSGYEQYF
CDR3 DNA: TGTGCCACCAGTGATCGTTCCTCCGGGACTAGCGGCTACGAGCAGTACTTC

CDR3 length: 17
J gene: TRBJ2-7
D gene: TRBD2
V gene: TRBV4-1
clone size: .
CDR3 protein: CASSQESGLAGGSEQYF
CDR3 DNA: TGCGCCAGCAGCCAAGAGAGTGGACTAGCGGGAGGGAGCGAGCAGTACTTC

CDR3 length: 14
J gene: TRBJ1-2
D gene: .
V gene: TRBV7-6
clone size: .
CDR3 protein: CASSQQGKSYGYTF
CDR3 DNA: TGTGCCAGCAGCCAACAGGGAAAATCCTATGGCTACACCTTC

CDR3 length: 11
J gene: TRBJ2-2
D gene: .
V gene: TRBV3-1
clone size: many
CDR3 protein: CASTNTGELFF
CDR3 DNA: TGTGCCAGCACTAACACCGGGGAGCTGTTTTTT

CDR3 length: 16
J gene: TRBJ1-5
D gene: TRBD1
V gene: TRBV24-1
clone size: .
CDR3 protein: CATSDPRQGNNQPQHF
CDR3 DNA: TGTGCCACCAGTGATCCAAGACAGGGGAACAATCAGCCCCAGCATTTT

CDR3 length: 15
J gene: TRBJ1-5
D gene: .
V gene: TRBV12-3/TRBV12-4
clone size: few
CDR3 protein: CASLEGGKGNQPQHF
CDR3 DNA: TGTGCCAGCTTGGAAGGAGGGAAGGGCAATCAGCCCCAGCATTTT

CDR3 length: 14
J gene: TRBJ2-3
D gene: .
V gene: TRBV20-1
clone size: few
CDR3 protein: CSARGSLVADTQYF
CDR3 DNA: TGCAGTGCTAGAGGGAGTCTAGTAGCAGATACGCAGTATTTT

CDR3 length: 17
J gene: TRBJ1-2
D gene: TRBD1
V gene: TRBV28
clone size: .
CDR3 protein: CASREAGQGGPFLRYTF
CDR3 DNA: TGTGCCAGCAGGGAGGCGGGACAGGGTGGCCCTTTCCTTCGCTACACCTTC

CDR3 length: 16
J gene: TRBJ2-3
D gene: .
V gene: TRBV11-2
clone size: few
CDR3 protein: CASSSRLASGTDTQYF
CDR3 DNA: TGTGCCAGCAGCTCCCGTCTAGCGTCAGGCACAGATACGCAGTATTTT

CDR3 length: 16
J gene: TRBJ2-6
D gene: TRBD2
V gene: TRBV2
clone size: .
CDR3 protein: CASKVLAVSGANVLTF
CDR3 DNA: TGTGCCAGCAAGGTACTAGCGGTTTCTGGGGCCAACGTCCTGACTTTC

CDR3 length: 16
J gene: TRBJ2-1
D gene: TRBD2
V gene: TRBV3-1
clone size: .
CDR3 protein: CASSQVSGGDANEQFF
CDR3 DNA: TGTGCCAGCAGCCAGGTGAGCGGGGGAGACGCCAATGAGCAGTTCTTC

CDR3 length: 14
J gene: TRBJ1-2
D gene: .
V gene: TRBV12-3/TRBV12-4
clone size: many
CDR3 protein: CASSSASGDYGYTF
CDR3 DNA: TGTGCCAGCAGTTCAGCTTCGGGGGACTATGGCTACACCTTC

CDR3 length: 15
J gene: TRBJ2-1
D gene: TRBD2
V gene: TRBV3-1
clone size: .
CDR3 protein: CASSQDSSGIGEQFF
CDR3 DNA: TGTGCCAGCAGCCAAGATTCTAGCGGGATAGGTGAGCAGTTCTTC

CDR3 length: 14
J gene: TRBJ2-3
D gene: TRBD1
V gene: TRBV20-1
clone size: few
CDR3 protein: CSAIGTGITDTQYF
CDR3 DNA: TGCAGTGCTATAGGGACAGGGATCACAGATACGCAGTATTTT

CDR3 length: 13
J gene: TRBJ2-7
D gene: .
V gene: TRBV12-3/TRBV12-4
clone size: few
CDR3 protein: CASTWGPPYEQYF
CDR3 DNA: TGTGCCAGCACCTGGGGGCCCCCCTACGAGCAGTACTTC

CDR3 length: 14
J gene: TRBJ2-7
D gene: TRBD2
V gene: TRBV15
clone size: many
CDR3 protein: CATRTSGNPYEQYF
CDR3 DNA: TGTGCCACCAGGACTAGCGGGAACCCCTACGAGCAGTACTTC

CDR3 length: 15
J gene: TRBJ1-2
D gene: TRBD1
V gene: TRBV4-1
clone size: .
CDR3 protein: CASSRESTGLYGYTF
CDR3 DNA: TGCGCCAGCAGCCGAGAGTCGACAGGGCTCTATGGCTACACCTTC

CDR3 length: 15
J gene: TRBJ2-7
D gene: TRBD1
V gene: TRBV10-3
clone size: .
CDR3 protein: CAISEQGALTYEQYF
CDR3 DNA: TGTGCCATCAGTGAACAGGGGGCGTTAACCTACGAGCAGTACTTC

CDR3 length: 18
J gene: TRBJ2-1
D gene: .
V gene: TRBV21-1
clone size: .
CDR3 protein: CASSKETPSEIGGNEQFF
CDR3 DNA: TGTGCCAGCAGCAAAGAGACCCCCTCCGAGATAGGGGGGAATGAGCAGTTCTTC

CDR3 length: 15
J gene: TRBJ2-2
D gene: .
V gene: TRBV9
clone size: .
CDR3 protein: CASSVYGSSTGELFF
CDR3 DNA: TGTGCCAGCAGCGTATACGGGAGCAGCACCGGGGAGCTGTTTTTT

CDR3 length: 17
J gene: TRBJ2-6
D gene: TRBD1
V gene: TRBV14
clone size: .
CDR3 protein: CASSQDRGTVGANVLTF
CDR3 DNA: TGTGCCAGCAGCCAAGACAGGGGGACGGTTGGGGCCAACGTCCTGACTTTC

CDR3 length: 16
J gene: TRBJ2-2
D gene: TRBD2
V gene: TRBV12-3/TRBV12-4
clone size: .
CDR3 protein: CASSFPSGNRAGELFF
CDR3 DNA: TGTGCCAGCAGTTTTCCTAGCGGGAACAGGGCCGGGGAGCTGTTTTTT

CDR3 length: 11
J gene: TRBJ1-1
D gene: .
V gene: TRBV5-1
clone size: few
CDR3 protein: CASKSQNEAFF
CDR3 DNA: TGCGCCAGCAAATCACAAAATGAAGCTTTCTTT

CDR3 length: 15
J gene: TRBJ2-7
D gene: .
V gene: TRBV3-1
clone size: few
CDR3 protein: CASSPQAGGSYEQYF
CDR3 DNA: TGTGCCAGCAGCCCACAAGCCGGGGGCTCCTACGAGCAGTACTTC

CDR3 length: 13
J gene: TRBJ2-2
D gene: TRBD1
V gene: TRBV29-1
clone size: .
CDR3 protein: CSAGQGVTGELFF
CDR3 DNA: TGCAGCGCGGGACAGGGAGTCACCGGGGAGCTGTTTTTT